The 20 T cell receptor beta chains reported below all come from one sample, sequenced in a study of OX40 agonist ivuxolimab in advanced cancers. The protocol used for the library was the immunoSEQ multiplex PCR assay. TCRdb took this table from immuneACCESS and kept in-frame rearrangements with V and J called. Such tables lack part of the clones; where checked against another copy, unresolved V genes explain under half of the gap, and the rest is unexplained. The sample records roughly 50,000 clones, 88% of which are singletons. The biggest ten clones account for 8.5% to 14% of the sample. The sequencing used CD4+ or CD8+ T cells sorted from blood, collected in a trial of the OX40 agonist ivuxolimab. These receptors were taken from an adult with an advanced solid tumor such as melanoma, head and neck, liver or kidney cancer.

This clone was observed a few times. This CDR3 is also generated by other DNA sequences in the sample. J is TRBJ2-3 and V is TRBV19, with 10 bases lining up with TRBD1. The CDR3 consists of 15 residues. Germline V gene lookup returns CDR1 LNHDA and CDR2 SQIVND (reference sequence). With 5 bases clipped from V and 1 base from J, the junction kept 3 bases outside the gene matches. The CDR3 region has the DNA TGTGCCAGTAGTCCCGGGACAGGGGGCACAGATACGCAGTATTTT. It codes for CASSPGTGGTDTQYF.

The V and J genes are TRBV9 and TRBJ2-3, with D tentatively TRBD2 (6 bases). There are 14 residues in the CDR3. The germline gives CDR1 SGDLS, CDR2 YYNGEE. V was trimmed by 0 bases and J by 4 bases, leaving 9 bases between them. The chain's CDR3 is CASSVAGVADTQYF. The CDR3, as DNA: TGTGCCAGCAGCGTAGCGGGAGTTGCAGATACGCAGTATTTT.

This chain joins TRBV25-1 and TRBJ2-1; D is perhaps TRBD2 (5 bases). Deletions cut 2 bases from V and 6 bases from J, with 8 bases between. This CDR3 region has 13 residues. Germline lookup yields CDR1 MGHDK and CDR2 SYGVNS. CDR3 amino acids: CASSELAFNEQFF. CDR3 sequence (DNA): TGTGCCAGCAGTGAACTAGCTTTCAATGAGCAGTTCTTC. The full variable domain, its missing parts supplied by reference TRBV25-1 and TRBJ2-1, is EADIYQTPRYLVIGTGKKITLECSQTMGHDKMYWYQQDPGMELHLIHYSYGVNSTEKGDLSSESTVSRIRTEHFPLTLESARPSHTSQYLCASSELAFNEQFFGPGTRLTVL.

As for this clone: One end of the junction varies from germline; a read error may be responsible. V and J are TRBV4-1 and TRBJ2-2; maybe TRBD1 (6 bases). This CDR3 region has 16 residues. CDR1 is MGHRA, CDR2 YSYEKL, per germline. DNA for the CDR3: TGCGCCAGCAGCCAAGAAGAGACAGGCAACACCGAGGAGCTGTTTTTT. This sequence encodes CASSQEETGNTEELFF.

CDR3: CASSIPRETGELFF. The CDR3 nucleotides are TGTGCCAGTAGTATTCCTAGGGAGACCGGGGAGCTGTTTTTT. This chain links TRBV19 with TRBJ2-2, with a possible D match to TRBD2 (5 bases). The CDR3 extends over 14 amino acids. Germline CDR1 LNHDA, CDR2 SQIVND (reference sequence). The V and J ends lost 3 bases and 5 bases respectively, with 10 bases between them.

This chain connects TRBV28 to TRBJ1-5; 9 bases agree with TRBD1. The CDR3 covers 19 residues. The germline V gene has CDR1 MDHEN and CDR2 SYDVKM. J gave up 0 bases and V 4 bases, and 13 bases lay outside the gene matches. DNA for the CDR3: TGTGCCAGCAGTTCACCGGAGGACAGGGGCCGATATAGCAATCAGCCCCAGCATTTT. As protein: CASSSPEDRGRYSNQPQHF.

The V and J genes are TRBV19 and TRBJ1-1, with D tentatively TRBD1 (5 bases). Germline lookup yields CDR1 LNHDA and CDR2 SQIVND (reference sequence). V was trimmed by 1 base and J by 1 base, leaving 10 bases between them. The CDR3 covers 15 residues. CDR3 sequence: CASSIGQGGNTEAFF. CDR3 nucleotides: TGTGCCAGTAGTATAGGGCAGGGAGGGAACACTGAAGCTTTCTTT.

J is TRBJ1-6 and V is TRBV5-1; no definite D call. Germline V CDR1 and CDR2: SGHRS, YFSETQ. V lost 1 base, J lost 2 bases, and 7 bases lay in between. This CDR3 comprises 15 residues. The CDR3 sequence is CASSLTAPYNSPLHF. CDR3 nucleotide sequence: TGCGCCAGCAGCTTGACAGCACCCTATAATTCACCCCTCCACTTT.

This sequence joins TRBV19 and TRBJ2-7; 13 bases agree with TRBD2. V was clipped by 3 bases and J by 5 bases; unmatched bases: 7. This CDR3 comprises 16 residues. Germline V gene data show CDR1 as LNHDA and CDR2 as SQIVND (reference sequence). CDR3 in DNA: TGTGCCAGTAGTATGAGTGGACTAGCGGGAGCTAACGAGCAGTACTTC. It translates to CASSMSGLAGANEQYF.

The chain carries TRBV5-4 and TRBJ1-2; a weak D match, TRBD1 (5 bases). The length of the CDR3 is 14 residues. Germline V gene data show CDR1 as SGHNT and CDR2 as YYREEE (reference sequence). Trimming took 4 bases from V and 4 from J, leaving 14 bases between them. The CDR3 DNA reads as TGTGCCAGCAGCCTCCGAGGGGTGAGCTATGGCTACACCTTC. Protein: CASSLRGVSYGYTF.

In DNA, the CDR3 is TGCGCCAGCAGCCAAGGGACAGGGGGCCCCGAGCAGTACTTC. Translating it yields CASSQGTGGPEQYF. The gene calls are TRBV4-1 and TRBJ2-7; TRBD1 aligns across 11 bases. Germline V CDR1 and CDR2: MGHRA, YSYEKL. V dropped 1 base and J dropped 6; count of bases not matched to a gene: 2. CDR3 length equals 14 residues.

The genes are TRBV5-4 and TRBJ1-2, with D possibly being TRBD1 (6 bases). From germline, CDR1 is SGHNT and CDR2 YYREEE (reference sequence). Trimming took off 2 bases at V and 8 bases at J, with 16 bases between the two ends. The CDR3 runs to 14 residues. CDR3 protein: CASSFPGHLPGYTF. DNA for the CDR3: TGTGCCAGCAGCTTTCCGGGACACCTGCCCGGCTACACCTTC.

This sequence joins TRBV15 and TRBJ2-1; 14 nucleotides align to TRBD2. Germline V gene data show CDR1 as LNHNV and CDR2 as YYDKDF (reference sequence). This CDR3 has 17 residues. J gave up 8 bases and V 0 bases, and 6 bases lay outside the gene matches. The CDR3 protein is CATSRDGGLAGAYEQFF. The CDR3 region has the DNA TGTGCCACCAGCAGAGATGGGGGACTAGCGGGAGCCTATGAGCAGTTCTTC.

The chain has TRBV28 and TRBJ1-2, with 7 bases matching TRBD1. The V gene's germline CDR1 is MDHEN and CDR2 SYDVKM. Trimming cost V 5 bases and J 6 bases; bases outside gene matches: 6. CDR3 length: 13 residues. CDR3: CASSPGQADGYTF. The DNA of the CDR3 is TGTGCCAGCAGTCCTGGACAGGCAGATGGCTACACCTTC.

The J gene is TRBJ2-3, the V gene TRBV14; D gene ambiguous. Germline-derived CDR1 and CDR2 are SGHDN and FVKESK. CDR3 length: 13 amino acids. The V and J ends lost 2 bases and 6 bases respectively, with 9 bases between them. The CDR3 spells CASSQSLWDTQYF. In nucleotides, the CDR3 is TGTGCCAGCAGCCAATCTCTCTGGGATACGCAGTATTTT.

This rearrangement joins TRBV5-1 to TRBJ1-1; 9 nucleotides agree with TRBD1. Trimming cost V 3 bases and J 3 bases; bases outside gene matches: 0. This CDR3 has 13 amino acids. Looked up from germline, CDR1 is SGHRS and CDR2 is YFSETQ. The CDR3, as DNA: TGCGCCAGCAGCTGGACAGGGGACACTGAAGCTTTCTTT. Its translation is CASSWTGDTEAFF. Supplemented by reference TRBV5-1 and TRBJ1-1, the full variable domain reads KAGVTQTPRYLIKTRGQQVTLSCSPISGHRSVSWYQQTPGQGLQFLFEYFSETQRNKGNFPGRFSGRQFSNSRSEMNVSTLELGDSALYLCASSWTGDTEAFFGQGTRLTVV.

The gene calls are TRBV2 and TRBJ2-3; D might be TRBD1 (6 bases). Germline V gives CDR1 SNHLY, CDR2 FYNNEI. V lost 6 bases to trimming and J lost 1 base, with 17 bases between them. The CDR3 is 16 amino acids. CDR3 region: CASSRQVSLRTDTQYF. In DNA, the CDR3 is TGTGCCAGCAGCCGACAGGTCTCCTTACGCACAGATACGCAGTATTTT.

The chain couples TRBV4-1 to TRBJ1-4; possible D gene TRBD1, 6 bases. Between the trimmed V and J ends, which lost 0 bases and 6 bases, there was a span of 14 bases. Germline V gives CDR1 MGHRA, CDR2 YSYEKL. The CDR3 extends over 16 amino acids. CDR3 coding DNA: TGCGCCAGCAGCCAAGAACGGGGAGGGGGGTATGAAAAACTGTTTTTT. Translation gives CASSQERGGGYEKLFF.

The gene calls are TRBV18 and TRBJ2-1; unclear D gene. The V and J ends lost 0 bases and 12 bases respectively, with 21 bases between them. CDR3 size: 16 residues. Germline assignment: CDR1 KGHSH and CDR2 LQKENI. This CDR3 reads CASSPPRTDPLEVQFF. The CDR3 DNA reads TGTGCCAGCTCACCACCAAGGACGGACCCCCTAGAAGTGCAGTTCTTC.

V is TRBV7-6 and J is TRBJ2-2; 12 bases agree with TRBD1. CDR1 is SGHVS, CDR2 FNYEAQ, per germline. Germline trimming cut 2 bases from V and 3 bases from J; bases unmatched to any gene: 10. This CDR3 is built from 19 residues. The CDR3 sequence is CASSLTRDRGLSYTGELFF. The CDR3 region has the DNA TGTGCCAGCAGCTTAACCCGGGACAGGGGGCTGTCATACACCGGGGAGCTGTTTTTT.